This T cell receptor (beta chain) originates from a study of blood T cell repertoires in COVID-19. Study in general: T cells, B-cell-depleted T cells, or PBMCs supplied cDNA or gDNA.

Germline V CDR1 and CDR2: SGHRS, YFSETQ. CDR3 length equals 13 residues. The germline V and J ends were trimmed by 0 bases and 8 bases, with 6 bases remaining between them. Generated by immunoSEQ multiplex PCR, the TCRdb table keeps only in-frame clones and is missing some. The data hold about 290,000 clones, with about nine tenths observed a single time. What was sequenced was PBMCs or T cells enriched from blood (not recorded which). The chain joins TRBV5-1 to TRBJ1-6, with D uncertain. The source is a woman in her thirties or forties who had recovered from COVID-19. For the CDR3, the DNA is TGCGCCAGCAGCTTGGCCTCAGATTCACCCCTCCACTTT. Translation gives CASSLASDSPLHF. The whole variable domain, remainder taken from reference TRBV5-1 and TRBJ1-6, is KAGVTQTPRYLIKTRGQQVTLSCSPISGHRSVSWYQQTPGQGLQFLFEYFSETQRNKGNFPGRFSGRQFSNSRSEMNVSTLELGDSALYLCASSLASDSPLHFGNGTRLTVT.